Listed below are T cell receptor beta chains from one sample, sequenced in a study of CD8+ T cells in alopecia areata. Method: immunoSEQ multiplex PCR; TCRdb's copy keeps in-frame clones and lacks some. The sample gives roughly 200,000 clones, about 60% of which show up once; roughly 12% is in the top ten. The sample was CD8+ T cells sorted from blood, taken at week 24, from a patient treated with tofacitinib. These receptors came from a human donor with alopecia areata. Each CDR3 is given with its conserved first and last residue. D genes are given only for firm matches. Clone size is stated in some rows and not others, as once, few, many or a class when expanded.

size: -; D: -; J: TRBJ1-2; V: TRBV27; DNA: TGTGCCAGCAGTCCGAGAGTCGGGCCTGCCTATGGCTACACCTTC; CDR3: CASSPRVGPAYGYTF
size: -; D: -; J: TRBJ1-4; V: TRBV7-6; DNA: TGTGCCAGCAGCTTAGCGGGGGGGGCTGATGAAAAACTGTTTTTT; CDR3: CASSLAGGADEKLFF
size: few; D: -; J: TRBJ1-2; V: TRBV5-6; DNA: TGTGCCAGCAGCCCCTCTGGGAAGGATGGCTACACCTTC; CDR3: CASSPSGKDGYTF
size: -; D: -; J: TRBJ1-5; V: TRBV7-9; DNA: TGTGCCAGCAGCTGGGGACAAAAAAATCAGCCCCAGCATTTT; CDR3: CASSWGQKNQPQHF
size: -; D: TRBD1; J: TRBJ1-5; V: TRBV10-3; DNA: TGTGCCATCAGTGAAGCCGGGACAGGGGGCGGTCAGCCCCAGCATTTT; CDR3: CAISEAGTGGGQPQHF
size: -; D: -; J: TRBJ2-7; V: TRBV2; DNA: TGTGCGATGCTCAAAGGGGATAAAGGTTCCTACGAGCAGTACTTC; CDR3: CAMLKGDKGSYEQYF
size: -; D: -; J: TRBJ2-3; V: TRBV30; DNA: TGTGCCTGGAGTGAAGGGGTCTCTTCCACAGATACGCAGTATTTT; CDR3: CAWSEGVSSTDTQYF
size: -; D: -; J: TRBJ1-2; V: TRBV30; DNA: TGTGCCTGGAGTGCCCCCCGGGGGCCTTCGGGGGGCTACACCTTC; CDR3: CAWSAPRGPSGGYTF
size: once; D: -; J: TRBJ2-5; V: TRBV28; DNA: TGTGCCAGCAGTTTCCCGATAGGGGGTGAGACCCAGTACTTC; CDR3: CASSFPIGGETQYF
size: -; D: TRBD1; J: TRBJ2-1; V: TRBV30; DNA: TGTGCCTTTTCGGGACAGGGTTTTGAGCAGTTCTTC; CDR3: CAFSGQGFEQFF
size: -; D: TRBD2; J: TRBJ2-3; V: TRBV7-2; DNA: TGTGCCAGCAGCTTAGGGCGAGCGGGGGGAAGCGCAGATACGCAGTATTTT; CDR3: CASSLGRAGGSADTQYF
size: -; D: -; J: TRBJ1-1; V: TRBV13; DNA: TGTGCCAGCCTTGCAGGGCCTGGGAACACTGAAGCTTTCTTT; CDR3: CASLAGPGNTEAFF
size: once; D: -; J: TRBJ1-2; V: TRBV2; DNA: TGTGCCAGCAGAAAAGGCAGGGATGGCTACACCTTC; CDR3: CASRKGRDGYTF
size: -; D: -; J: TRBJ1-1; V: TRBV30; DNA: TGTGCCTGGGGTTGGAGTGGGGTAGGGACTGAAGCTTTCTTT; CDR3: CAWGWSGVGTEAFF
size: once; D: -; J: TRBJ1-1; V: TRBV27; DNA: TGTGCCAGCAAACTCGGGGGGGCTGAAGCTTTCTTT; CDR3: CASKLGGAEAFF
size: few; D: -; J: TRBJ1-5; V: TRBV2; DNA: TGTGCCAGCGCGACCTACAGGGTGGTTCAGCCCCAGCATTTT; CDR3: CASATYRVVQPQHF
size: few; D: TRBD1; J: TRBJ1-1; V: TRBV9; DNA: TGTGCCAGCAGCGGACAGGGGAACACTGAAGCTTTCTTT; CDR3: CASSGQGNTEAFF
size: few; D: TRBD2; J: TRBJ2-1; V: TRBV20-1; DNA: TGCAGTGCTCCGGGACTAGCAGTCGAGTTCTTC; CDR3: CSAPGLAVEFF
size: few; D: -; J: TRBJ2-1; V: TRBV29-1; DNA: TGCAGCGTTGATAATGGGGTTGTGGATGAGCAGTTCTTC; CDR3: CSVDNGVVDEQFF
size: few; D: -; J: TRBJ2-5; V: TRBV4-1; DNA: TGCGCCAGCAGCCCCGAACAAGAGACCCAGTACTTC; CDR3: CASSPEQETQYF
size: -; D: -; J: TRBJ1-5; V: TRBV19; DNA: TGTGCCAGTAGTTCAAGGGACATCGGGAATCAGCCCCAGCATTTT; CDR3: CASSSRDIGNQPQHF
size: -; D: -; J: TRBJ1-5; V: TRBV7-9; DNA: TGTGCCAGCAGCGGAGGGGACAATCAGCCCCAGCATTTT; CDR3: CASSGGDNQPQHF
size: once; D: -; J: TRBJ2-4; V: TRBV6-5; DNA: TGTGCCAGCAGTTACTCCCCCGCAGGGGCCAAAAACATTCAGTACTTC; CDR3: CASSYSPAGAKNIQYF
size: -; D: -; J: TRBJ2-2; V: TRBV7-9; DNA: TGTGCCAGCAGCCGGGGGCCCGGGGAGCTGTTTTTT; CDR3: CASSRGPGELFF
size: -; D: -; J: TRBJ2-2; V: TRBV5-1; DNA: TGCGCCAGCAGCTCGATCTCACTAGGCGCCGGGGAGCTGTTTTTT; CDR3: CASSSISLGAGELFF
size: few; D: -; J: TRBJ2-1; V: TRBV20-1; DNA: TGCAGTGCTAGGGACGTTGAGCAGTTCTTC; CDR3: CSARDVEQFF
size: -; D: -; J: TRBJ2-5; V: TRBV9; DNA: TGTGCCAGCAGCGTATCGGGGGCAAACCAAGAGACCCAGTACTTC; CDR3: CASSVSGANQETQYF
size: once; D: TRBD1; J: TRBJ1-6; V: TRBV25-1; DNA: TGTGCCAGCAGTCGGACAGGGCGCGCCTATAATTCACCCCTCCACTTT; CDR3: CASSRTGRAYNSPLHF
size: -; D: -; J: TRBJ2-2; V: TRBV29-1; DNA: TGCAGCGTCGGACAGAACACCGGGGAGCTGTTTTTT; CDR3: CSVGQNTGELFF
size: -; D: TRBD2; J: TRBJ2-7; V: TRBV7-9; DNA: TGTGCCAGCAGCTTCCTCGGACTAGCGGGGGGGCCGGACGAGCAGTACTTC; CDR3: CASSFLGLAGGPDEQYF
size: few; D: -; J: TRBJ1-6; V: TRBV6-6; DNA: TGTGCCAGCAGTTATGGGGGGCTTGGGCCCCTCCACTTT; CDR3: CASSYGGLGPLHF
size: -; D: -; J: TRBJ1-2; V: TRBV9; DNA: TGTGCCAGCGCCGGATATGGCTACACCTTC; CDR3: CASAGYGYTF
size: -; D: -; J: TRBJ2-1; V: TRBV19; DNA: TGTGCCAGTAGTATGGTGGCGTACAATGAGCAGTTCTTC; CDR3: CASSMVAYNEQFF
size: -; D: -; J: TRBJ1-5; V: TRBV2; DNA: TGTGCCAGCAGTGAAGCGGGGACATACTATAGCAATCAGCCCCAGCATTTT; CDR3: CASSEAGTYYSNQPQHF
size: -; D: -; J: TRBJ2-1; V: TRBV4-2; DNA: TGTGCCAGCAGCCAAGAAGGTCGGGGTACGACCTACAATGAGCAGTTCTTC; CDR3: CASSQEGRGTTYNEQFF
size: few; D: -; J: TRBJ1-2; V: TRBV29-1; DNA: TGCAGCGTTGAGATACGGACTGGCTACACCTTC; CDR3: CSVEIRTGYTF
size: -; D: -; J: TRBJ2-7; V: TRBV4-1; DNA: TGCGCCAGCAGCCAGACTATCTCCTACGAGCAGTACTTC; CDR3: CASSQTISYEQYF
size: few; D: -; J: TRBJ2-1; V: TRBV5-6; DNA: TGTGCCAGCAGCCCGGGACTCCACAATGAGCAGTTCTTC; CDR3: CASSPGLHNEQFF
size: -; D: TRBD2; J: TRBJ2-2; V: TRBV27; DNA: TGTGCCAGCAGTGACGGGGGGGCCGGGGAGCTGTTTTTT; CDR3: CASSDGGAGELFF
size: -; D: -; J: TRBJ1-5; V: TRBV27; DNA: TGTGCCAGCAGTTTTGGTATCGATGGCAATCAGCCCCAGCATTTT; CDR3: CASSFGIDGNQPQHF
size: -; D: TRBD1; J: TRBJ2-1; V: TRBV30; DNA: TGTGCCTGGGCGAACCGGGACAGGGGTTGGGGTGAGCAGTTCTTC; CDR3: CAWANRDRGWGEQFF
size: -; D: -; J: TRBJ2-1; V: TRBV29-1; DNA: TGCAGCGTTGAAGTCCCCACTCGGTCCGAATCCTACAATGAGCAGTTCTTC; CDR3: CSVEVPTRSESYNEQFF
size: -; D: TRBD1; J: TRBJ1-1; V: TRBV11-2; DNA: TGTGCCAGCAGTTCACAGGGGGCTGCACCCATTCACACTGAAGCTTTCTTT; CDR3: CASSSQGAAPIHTEAFF
size: -; D: -; J: TRBJ2-1; V: TRBV11-1; DNA: TGTGCCAGCAGCGCGGAGATTCCCCACTCCGATGAGCAGTTCTTC; CDR3: CASSAEIPHSDEQFF
size: -; D: TRBD1; J: TRBJ1-1; V: TRBV30; DNA: TGTGCCTGGAGGACCGGGACAGGGGGGGAATGGGGCCTGAACACTGAAGCTTTCTTT; CDR3: CAWRTGTGGEWGLNTEAFF
size: -; D: -; J: TRBJ1-1; V: TRBV30; DNA: TGTGCCCTTCATCGCAGCGGAACTGAAGCTTTCTTT; CDR3: CALHRSGTEAFF
size: -; D: -; J: TRBJ1-6; V: TRBV14; DNA: TGTGCCAGCAGCCAGAGTCGGGGTTCACCCCTCCACTTT; CDR3: CASSQSRGSPLHF
size: -; D: -; J: TRBJ1-4; V: TRBV27; DNA: TGTGCCAGTAAGCCCTTGGCGACTAATGAAAAACTGTTTTTT; CDR3: CASKPLATNEKLFF
size: -; D: -; J: TRBJ2-2; V: TRBV4-1; DNA: TGCGCCAGCAGCCGACAGAACACCGGGGAGCTGTTTTTT; CDR3: CASSRQNTGELFF
size: -; D: -; J: TRBJ2-1; V: TRBV5-1; DNA: TGCGCCAGCAGCGCCCAGCCCGGGGCGTCCTACAATGAGCAGTTCTTC; CDR3: CASSAQPGASYNEQFF
size: once; D: -; J: TRBJ1-1; V: TRBV12-5; DNA: TGTGCTAGTGGTTTATCAGTGAACACTGAAGCTTTCTTT; CDR3: CASGLSVNTEAFF
size: once; D: -; J: TRBJ1-5; V: TRBV2; DNA: TGTGCCAGCAGTGAAGTCCAGCGCAGCAATCAGCCCCAGCATTTT; CDR3: CASSEVQRSNQPQHF
size: few; D: TRBD2; J: TRBJ2-7; V: TRBV11-2; DNA: TGTGCCAGCAGCTCAAGGACTAGCGGGGGGGTGGACTCCTACGAGCAGTACTTC; CDR3: CASSSRTSGGVDSYEQYF
size: few; D: -; J: TRBJ1-1; V: TRBV5-1; DNA: TGCGCCAGCAGTCTGCTCTGGAACACTGAAGCTTTCTTT; CDR3: CASSLLWNTEAFF
size: few; D: TRBD1; J: TRBJ1-5; V: TRBV27; DNA: TGTGCCAGCAGGCCAGGTGGGACAGGGGGCCGTCAGCCCCAGCATTTT; CDR3: CASRPGGTGGRQPQHF